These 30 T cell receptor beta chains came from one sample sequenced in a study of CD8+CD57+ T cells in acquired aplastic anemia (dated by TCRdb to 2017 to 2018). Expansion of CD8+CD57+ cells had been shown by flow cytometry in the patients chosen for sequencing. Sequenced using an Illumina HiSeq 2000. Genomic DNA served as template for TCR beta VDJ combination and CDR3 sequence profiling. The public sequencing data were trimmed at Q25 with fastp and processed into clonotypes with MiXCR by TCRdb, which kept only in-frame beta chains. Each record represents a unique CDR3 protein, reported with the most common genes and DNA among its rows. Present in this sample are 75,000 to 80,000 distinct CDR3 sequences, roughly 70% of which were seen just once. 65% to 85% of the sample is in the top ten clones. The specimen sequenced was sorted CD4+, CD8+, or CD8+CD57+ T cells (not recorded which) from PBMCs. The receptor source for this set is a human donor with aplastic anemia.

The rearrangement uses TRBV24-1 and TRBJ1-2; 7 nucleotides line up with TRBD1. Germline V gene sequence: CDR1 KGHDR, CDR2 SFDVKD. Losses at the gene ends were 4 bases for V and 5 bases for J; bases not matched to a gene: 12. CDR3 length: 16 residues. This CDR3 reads CATSDGYRGVGYGYTF. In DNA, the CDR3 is TGTGCCACCAGTGACGGCTACAGGGGTGTAGGTTATGGCTACACCTTC.

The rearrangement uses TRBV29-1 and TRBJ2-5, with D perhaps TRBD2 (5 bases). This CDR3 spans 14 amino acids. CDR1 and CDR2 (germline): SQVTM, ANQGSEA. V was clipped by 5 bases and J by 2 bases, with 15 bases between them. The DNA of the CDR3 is TGCAGCGTTCCCCCACTAGACCGGCAAGAGACCCAGTACTTC. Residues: CSVPPLDRQETQYF.

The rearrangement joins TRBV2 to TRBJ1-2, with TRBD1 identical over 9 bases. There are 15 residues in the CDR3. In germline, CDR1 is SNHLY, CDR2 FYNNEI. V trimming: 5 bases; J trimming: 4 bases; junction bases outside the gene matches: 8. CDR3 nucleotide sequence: TGTGCCAGCAGTACCTGGGGACAGGGAAGCTATGGCTACACCTTC. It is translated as CASSTWGQGSYGYTF.

CDR3 sequence reads: CAISDSDYNSPLHF. The CDR3 bases are TGTGCCATCAGCGACAGCGATTATAATTCACCCCTCCACTTT. The chain employs TRBV10-3 and TRBJ1-6; perhaps TRBD1 as D (5 bases). This CDR3 region has 14 residues. V was clipped by 6 bases and J by 4 bases, with 10 bases between them. CDR1 ENHRY and CDR2 SYGVKD come from the germline V gene.

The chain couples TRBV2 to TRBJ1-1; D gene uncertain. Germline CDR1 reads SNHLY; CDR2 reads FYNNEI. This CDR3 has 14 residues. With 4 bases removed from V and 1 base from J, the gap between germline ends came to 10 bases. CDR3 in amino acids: CASSVGQQNTEAFF. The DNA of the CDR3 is TGTGCCAGCAGTGTAGGGCAGCAGAACACTGAAGCTTTCTTT. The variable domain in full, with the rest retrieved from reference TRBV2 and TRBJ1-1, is EPEVTQTPSHQVTQMGQEVILRCVPISNHLYFYWYRQILGQKVEFLVSFYNNEISEKSEIFDDQFSVERPDGSNFTLKIRSTKLEDSAMYFCASSVGQQNTEAFFGQGTRLTVV.

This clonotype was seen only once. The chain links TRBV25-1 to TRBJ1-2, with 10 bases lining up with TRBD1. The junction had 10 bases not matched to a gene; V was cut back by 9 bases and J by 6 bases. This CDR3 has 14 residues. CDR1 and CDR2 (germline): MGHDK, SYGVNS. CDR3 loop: CASLSGTGVHGYTF. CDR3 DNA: TGTGCCAGTCTATCCGGGACAGGGGTTCATGGCTACACCTTC.

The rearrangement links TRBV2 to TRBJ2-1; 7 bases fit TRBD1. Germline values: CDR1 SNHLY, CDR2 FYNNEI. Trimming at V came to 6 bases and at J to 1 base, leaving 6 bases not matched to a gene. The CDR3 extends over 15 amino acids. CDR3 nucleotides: TGTGCCAGCAGCCAAACGACAGGGTCCTACAATGAGCAGTTCTTC. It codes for CASSQTTGSYNEQFF.

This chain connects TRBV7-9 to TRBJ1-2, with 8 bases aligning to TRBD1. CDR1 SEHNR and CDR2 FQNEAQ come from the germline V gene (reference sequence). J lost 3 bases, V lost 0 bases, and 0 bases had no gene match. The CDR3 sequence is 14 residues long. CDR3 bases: TGTGCCAGCAGCTTAGCGGACAGGGACTATGGCTACACCTTC. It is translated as CASSLADRDYGYTF.

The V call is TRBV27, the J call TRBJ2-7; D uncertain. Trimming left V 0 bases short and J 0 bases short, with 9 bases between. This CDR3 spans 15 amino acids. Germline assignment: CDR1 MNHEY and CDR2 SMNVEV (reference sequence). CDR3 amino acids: CASSLSNGGSYEQYF. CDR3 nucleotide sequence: TGTGCCAGCAGTTTATCGAACGGCGGCTCCTACGAGCAGTACTTC.

The DNA of the CDR3 is TGTGCCACCAGTGCGTCGCGGGGGGGCTGGGATGAGCAGTTCTTC. Translated: CATSASRGGWDEQFF. The chain links TRBV24-1 to TRBJ2-1; 9 positions match TRBD2. Germline V gene lookup returns CDR1 KGHDR and CDR2 SFDVKD. The V and J ends lost 5 bases and 8 bases, in that order; junction bases with no gene match: 9. The CDR3 contains 15 residues.

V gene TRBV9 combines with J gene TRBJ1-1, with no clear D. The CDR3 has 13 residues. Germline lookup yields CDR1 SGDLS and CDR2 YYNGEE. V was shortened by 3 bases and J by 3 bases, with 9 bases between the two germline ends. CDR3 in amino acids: CASSGLGDTEAFF. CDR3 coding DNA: TGTGCCAGCAGCGGACTTGGGGACACTGAAGCTTTCTTT.

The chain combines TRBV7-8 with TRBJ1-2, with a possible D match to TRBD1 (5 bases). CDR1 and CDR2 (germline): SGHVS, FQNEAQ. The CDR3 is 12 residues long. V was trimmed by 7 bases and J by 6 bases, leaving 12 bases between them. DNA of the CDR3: TGTGCCAGCACCCAAAAGGGGAATGGCTACACCTTC. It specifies CASTQKGNGYTF.

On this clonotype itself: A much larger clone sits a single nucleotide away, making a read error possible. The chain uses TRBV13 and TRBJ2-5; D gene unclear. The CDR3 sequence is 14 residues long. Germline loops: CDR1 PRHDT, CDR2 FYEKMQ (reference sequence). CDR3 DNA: TGTGCCAGCAGCTTAAGACAACCTCAAGAGGCCCAGTACTTC. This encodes CASSLRQPQEAQYF.

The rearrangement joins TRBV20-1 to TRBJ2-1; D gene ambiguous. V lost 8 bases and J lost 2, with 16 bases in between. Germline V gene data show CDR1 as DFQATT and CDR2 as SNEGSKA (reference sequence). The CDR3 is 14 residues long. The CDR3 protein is CSLEADRTYNEQFF. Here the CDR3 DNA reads TGCAGTTTAGAGGCAGACCGAACCTACAATGAGCAGTTCTTC.

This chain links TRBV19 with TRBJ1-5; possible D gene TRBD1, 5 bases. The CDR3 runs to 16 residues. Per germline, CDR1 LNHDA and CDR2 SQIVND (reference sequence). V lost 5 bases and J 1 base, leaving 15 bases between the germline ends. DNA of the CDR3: TGTGCCAGTAGTGGTGACAGTCGTTACAGCAATCAGCCCCAGCATTTT. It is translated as CASSGDSRYSNQPQHF.

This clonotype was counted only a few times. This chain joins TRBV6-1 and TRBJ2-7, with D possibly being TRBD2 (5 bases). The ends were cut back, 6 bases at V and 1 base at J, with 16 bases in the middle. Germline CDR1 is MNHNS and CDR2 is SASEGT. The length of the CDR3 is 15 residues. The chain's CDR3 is CASSVKAEPSYEQYF. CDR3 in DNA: TGTGCCAGCAGCGTCAAAGCGGAGCCTTCCTACGAGCAGTACTTC.

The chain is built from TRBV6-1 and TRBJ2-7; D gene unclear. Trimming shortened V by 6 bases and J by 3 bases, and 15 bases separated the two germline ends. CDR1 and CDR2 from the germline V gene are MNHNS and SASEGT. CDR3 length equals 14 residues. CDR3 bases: TGTGCCAGCAGAGAGCGAAGCGAGATCTACGAGCAGTACTTC. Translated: CASRERSEIYEQYF.

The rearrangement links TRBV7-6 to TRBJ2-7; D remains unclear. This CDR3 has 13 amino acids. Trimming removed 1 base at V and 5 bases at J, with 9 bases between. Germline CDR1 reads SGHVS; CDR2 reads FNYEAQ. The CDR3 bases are TGTGCCAGCAGCTTAGACGTCTGGAACGAGCAGTACTTC. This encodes CASSLDVWNEQYF. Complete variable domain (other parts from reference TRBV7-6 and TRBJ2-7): GAGVSQSPRYKVTKRGQDVALRCDPISGHVSLYWYRQALGQGPEFLTYFNYEAQQDKSGLPNDRFSAERPEGSISTLTIQRTEQRDSAMYRCASSLDVWNEQYFGPGTRLTVT.

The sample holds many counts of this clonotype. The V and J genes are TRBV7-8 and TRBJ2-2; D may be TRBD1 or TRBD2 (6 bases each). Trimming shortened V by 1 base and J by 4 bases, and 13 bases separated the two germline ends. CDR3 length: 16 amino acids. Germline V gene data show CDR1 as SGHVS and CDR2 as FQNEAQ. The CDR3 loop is CASSLEGGRGTGELFF. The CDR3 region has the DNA TGTGCCAGCAGCTTAGAGGGGGGCCGGGGCACCGGGGAGCTGTTTTTT.

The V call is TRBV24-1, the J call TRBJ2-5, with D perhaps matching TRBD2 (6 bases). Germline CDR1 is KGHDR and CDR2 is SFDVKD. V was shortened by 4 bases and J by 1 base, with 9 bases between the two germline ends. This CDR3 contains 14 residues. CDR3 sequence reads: CATSESTSQETQYF. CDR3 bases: TGTGCCACCAGTGAGTCGACTAGCCAAGAGACCCAGTACTTC.

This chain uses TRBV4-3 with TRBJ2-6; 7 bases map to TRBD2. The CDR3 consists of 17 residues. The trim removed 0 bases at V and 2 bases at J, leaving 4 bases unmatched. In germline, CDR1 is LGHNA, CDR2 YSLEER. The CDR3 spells CASSQDLRGAGANVLTF. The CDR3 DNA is TGCGCCAGCAGCCAAGATCTACGGGGGGCTGGGGCCAACGTCCTGACTTTC.

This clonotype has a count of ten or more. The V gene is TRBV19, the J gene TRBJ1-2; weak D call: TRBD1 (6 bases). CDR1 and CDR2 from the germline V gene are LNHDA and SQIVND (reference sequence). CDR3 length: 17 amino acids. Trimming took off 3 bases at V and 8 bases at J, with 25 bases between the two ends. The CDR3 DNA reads TGTGCCAGTAGTATTATGTTAGGATACACTCTGGACAGCGGCTACACCTTC. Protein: CASSIMLGYTLDSGYTF.

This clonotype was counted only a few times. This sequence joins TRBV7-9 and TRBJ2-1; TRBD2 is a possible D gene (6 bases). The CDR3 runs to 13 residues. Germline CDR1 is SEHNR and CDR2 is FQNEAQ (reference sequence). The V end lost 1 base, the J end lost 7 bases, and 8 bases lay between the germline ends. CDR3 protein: CASSLGAGNEQFF. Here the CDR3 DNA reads TGTGCCAGCAGCTTAGGGGCGGGGAATGAGCAGTTCTTC.

In DNA, the CDR3 is TGTGCCAGCAGTCCGGACAGGCCCGACTTGTATGGCTACACCTTC. As protein: CASSPDRPDLYGYTF. The rearrangement joins TRBV2 to TRBJ1-2; 7 positions agree with TRBD1. The germline V gene has CDR1 SNHLY and CDR2 FYNNEI. The CDR3 length is 15 residues. J lost 5 bases, V lost 5 bases, and 11 bases had no gene match.

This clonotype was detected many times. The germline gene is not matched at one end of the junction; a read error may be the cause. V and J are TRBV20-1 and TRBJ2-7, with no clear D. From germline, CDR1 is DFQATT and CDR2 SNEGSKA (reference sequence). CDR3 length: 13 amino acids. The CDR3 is CSAREQSSYEQYF. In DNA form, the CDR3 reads TGCAGTGCCAGAGAACAGAGCTCCTACGAGCAGTACTTC.

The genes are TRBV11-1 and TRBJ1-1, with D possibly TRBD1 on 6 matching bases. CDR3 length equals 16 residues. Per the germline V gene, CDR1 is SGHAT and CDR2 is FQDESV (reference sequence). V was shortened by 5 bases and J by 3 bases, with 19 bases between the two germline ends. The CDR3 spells CASSVSWRGADTEAFF. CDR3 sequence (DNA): TGTGCCAGCAGCGTAAGCTGGCGGGGGGCGGACACTGAAGCTTTCTTT.

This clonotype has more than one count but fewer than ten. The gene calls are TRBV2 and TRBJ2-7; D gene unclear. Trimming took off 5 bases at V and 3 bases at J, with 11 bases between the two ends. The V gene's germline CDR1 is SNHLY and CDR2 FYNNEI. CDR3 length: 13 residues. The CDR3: CASSLGRVYEQYF. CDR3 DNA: TGTGCCAGCAGTTTAGGAAGGGTCTACGAGCAGTACTTC.

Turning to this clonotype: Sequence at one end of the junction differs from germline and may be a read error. CDR3 sequence (DNA): TGCAGTGCTAGAGGATACTGGACCGACAACTACAATGAGCAGCTCTTC. Translating it yields CSARGYWTDNYNEQLF. The chain couples TRBV20-1 to TRBJ2-1; D unresolved. The CDR3 extends over 16 amino acids. The germline V gene has CDR1 DFQATT and CDR2 SNEGSKA (reference sequence).

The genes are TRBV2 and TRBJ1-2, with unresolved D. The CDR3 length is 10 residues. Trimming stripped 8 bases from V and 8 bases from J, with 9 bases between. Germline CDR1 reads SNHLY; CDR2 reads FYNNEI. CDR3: CASLWLGYTF. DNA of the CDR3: TGTGCCAGCCTCTGGTTAGGCTACACCTTC.

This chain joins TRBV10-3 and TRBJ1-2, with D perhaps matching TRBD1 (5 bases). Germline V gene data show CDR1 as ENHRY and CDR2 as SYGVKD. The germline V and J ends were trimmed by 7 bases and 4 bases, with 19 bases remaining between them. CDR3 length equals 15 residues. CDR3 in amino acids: CAIKGSAVDSYGYTF. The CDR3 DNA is TGTGCCATCAAAGGTTCCGCGGTAGACAGCTATGGCTACACCTTC.